The next 12 T cell receptor beta chains were all read from a single sample in a study of blood T cells in healthy people across ages. Primers used in a second PCR of about 7 to 12 cycles were a sample-barcoded 5' primer and a J-beta primer mix. TCRdb fed the 5' RACE reads into MiXCR, producing one record per CDR3 protein. The table lists hundreds of thousands of distinct CDR3 sequences, about a quarter of them singletons. This same sample was also part of a study on T cells of mothers and their children.

Sequencing was performed on blood. These TCRs come from a boy between 10 and 17 years old in good health.

This clonotype appeared a few times. This rearrangement joins TRBV6-2 or TRBV6-3 to TRBJ1-4; D is possibly TRBD1 (5 bases). The germline gives CDR1 MNHEY, CDR2 SVGEGT. The CDR3 loop spans 16 amino acids. V lost 1 base and J lost 6, with 15 bases in between. The CDR3 region has the DNA TGTGCCAGCAGTTACTTCATCGAGGGGAAGGATGAAAAACTGTTTTTT. As protein: CASSYFIEGKDEKLFF.

The chain couples TRBV27 to TRBJ1-5, with 11 bases matching TRBD1. The CDR3 consists of 18 residues. CDR1 is MNHEY and CDR2 is SMNVEV in the germline V gene (reference sequence). With 6 bases clipped from V and 1 base from J, the junction kept 11 bases outside the gene matches. CDR3 sequence: CASSPRTGGRGSNQPQHF. The CDR3 nucleotides read TGTGCCAGCAGCCCTCGGACAGGGGGCCGTGGGAGCAATCAGCCCCAGCATTTT.

The chain employs TRBV11-2 and TRBJ2-5; D is unresolved. Looked up from germline, CDR1 is SGHAT and CDR2 is FQNNGV. This CDR3 is built from 14 residues. Between the trimmed V and J ends, which lost 5 bases and 4 bases, there was a span of 14 bases. Written as DNA, the CDR3 is TGTGCCAGCAGCCCCCGTCCGTCTATAGAGACCCAGTACTTC. As protein: CASSPRPSIETQYF.

The chain carries TRBV13 and TRBJ2-6, with D perhaps given as TRBD1 or TRBD2 (5 bases each). Looked up from germline, CDR1 is PRHDT and CDR2 is FYEKMQ (reference sequence). V gave up 5 bases and J gave up 2 bases, with 16 bases separating them. The CDR3 consists of 17 residues. The CDR3 bases are TGTGCCAGCAGCCCGGGGACGGGGAAAACTGGGGCCAACGTCCTGACTTTC. Amino acids: CASSPGTGKTGANVLTF.

The chain has TRBV20-1 and TRBJ2-1, with D possibly being TRBD2 (6 bases). V lost 1 base and J 7 bases, leaving 14 bases between the germline ends. Looked up from germline, CDR1 is DFQATT and CDR2 is SNEGSKA (reference sequence). The CDR3 is 14 amino acids. The CDR3: CSARGLGLGNEQFF. For the CDR3, the DNA is TGCAGTGCTAGAGGACTAGGTTTAGGGAATGAGCAGTTCTTC.

This clonotype was seen many times. This chain joins TRBV2 and TRBJ2-2; 8 nucleotides line up with TRBD1. Trimming took 6 bases from V and 4 from J; bases not matched to a gene: 7. Germline V lookup: CDR1 SNHLY, CDR2 FYNNEI. The CDR3 runs 15 residues. The CDR3 nucleotides are TGTGCCAGCAGCCAGACAGGGGTAGTCACCGGGGAGCTGTTTTTT. Amino acid sequence: CASSQTGVVTGELFF.

This clonotype turned up a few times. This chain joins TRBV18 and TRBJ2-3; D unresolved. This CDR3 is 15 amino acids long. Germline values: CDR1 KGHSH, CDR2 LQKENI. Deletions cut 0 bases from V and 0 bases from J, with 7 bases between. Written as DNA, the CDR3 is TGTGCCAGCTCACCACCGTCAGTTAGCACAGATACGCAGTATTTT. It codes for CASSPPSVSTDTQYF.

The V gene is TRBV29-1, the J gene TRBJ1-2; 8 bases line up with TRBD1. Germline V gene lookup returns CDR1 SQVTM and CDR2 ANQGSEA. The CDR3 length is 16 residues. Losses at the gene ends were 0 bases for V and 3 bases for J; bases not matched to a gene: 9. CDR3 nucleotides: TGCAGCGTTGAAGATGAGGGACAGGAAAGAGACTATGGCTACACCTTC. Its translation: CSVEDEGQERDYGYTF.

The chain couples TRBV28 to TRBJ1-4, with D tentatively TRBD1 (5 bases). The CDR3 totals 16 residues. Trimming stripped 3 bases from V and 3 bases from J, with 14 bases between. Germline CDR1 is MDHEN and CDR2 is SYDVKM. CDR3 in amino acids: CASSFSGSRANEKLFF. Written as DNA, the CDR3 is TGTGCCAGCAGTTTCTCAGGGAGTAGAGCTAATGAAAAACTGTTTTTT.

This clonotype appeared a few times. The J gene is TRBJ2-7, the V gene TRBV6-1; D perhaps matches TRBD1 (5 bases). The CDR3 totals 15 residues. Germline CDR1 and CDR2: MNHNS and SASEGT. V was shortened by 4 bases and J by 0 bases, with 13 bases between the two germline ends. The CDR3 reads CASSAGLPRSYEQYF. CDR3 nucleotide sequence: TGTGCCAGCAGTGCAGGGCTCCCCCGCTCCTACGAGCAGTACTTC.

This clonotype appeared once. This chain links TRBV29-1 with TRBJ2-5; 8 bases align to TRBD1. The CDR3 is made up of 13 amino acids. With 6 bases clipped from V and 0 bases from J, the junction kept 3 bases outside the gene matches. Germline V CDR1 and CDR2: SQVTM, ANQGSEA. The CDR3 region is CSVNRGNQETQYF. The CDR3, as DNA: TGCAGCGTGAACAGGGGGAACCAAGAGACCCAGTACTTC.

Only a few counts were recorded for this clonotype. This chain joins TRBV7-2 and TRBJ2-3; D not resolved. The length of the CDR3 is 13 residues. The V and J ends lost 2 bases and 7 bases respectively, with 10 bases between them. CDR1 is SGHTA and CDR2 is FQGNSA in the germline V gene. CDR3 region: CASSLFQVNTQYF. CDR3 DNA: TGTGCCAGCAGCTTATTCCAGGTCAATACGCAGTATTTT.